This T cell receptor (beta chain) was sequenced for a study of blood T cells in healthy people across ages (dated by TCRdb to 2015 to 2017). About the investigation overall: Template switching captured roughly one uniquely barcoded TCR beta cDNA molecule per two T cells in model experiments. The study measured age-related changes in TCR beta repertoire diversity using deep sequencing normalized with unique cDNA molecular identifiers. The donors were divided into four age groups: young (average about 15 years), middle-aged (under 40), aged (about 60) and long-lived (more than 75). To avoid experimental bias, donors of different ages were spread randomly across the sequencing lanes. Two additional independent replicas of 1 million unique cDNA reads from the same blood draw were analyzed for two donors (one aged 18 to 30 and one aged 80 or older). What the study reported, not specific to this receptor: Observed TCR beta diversity correlated strongly with the percentage of naive T cells measured by flow cytometry. Because profiling used bulk unsorted PBMCs, naive and antigen-experienced compartments could not be compared conclusively. Because the CMV infection status of the donors was unknown, age-related changes in expanded clonotypes may potentially have been confounded. Compared with the aged group, the long-lived group had more naive CD4+ T cells, fewer expanded clones and increased TCR diversity, a pattern suggesting age selection. Observed TCR beta diversity per million T cells fell roughly linearly with age, and a significant reduction was already apparent by age around 39. Estimates of total diversity based on one million sequenced T cells were considered lower bounds and underestimates.

This clonotype has a handful of counts. Its antigen is not yet known. Base qualities are not at hand, and no much larger clone is one base apart. Libraries were built with 5' RACE. TCRdb lists the instrument as Illumina HiSeq 2500. A second PCR of about 6 to 11 cycles was performed with a sample-barcoded 5' primer and a J-beta primer mix. Each TCR beta cDNA molecule received a unique molecular identifier from a template-switch 5' adaptor carrying 12 random nucleotides. Each sample yielded at least 3 million CDR3-containing paired-end reads. The Mint cDNA synthesis kit, primed by a TRBC-specific oligonucleotide, was used to synthesize first-strand cDNA from all RNA. After uracil-DNA glycosylase treatment, a first 18-cycle PCR used universal primers M1SS and BC2_uni_R on all cDNA. The published analysis was carried out like this. Each sample was normalized by randomly selecting 1 million high-quality reads, each carrying a distinct molecular identifier. Reads with shared molecular identifiers were discarded instead of being binned into consensus sequences. MiTCR, run with a Q25 quality threshold and the strictest error-elimination algorithm, handled CDR3 identification, clonotype clustering and error correction. A nonparametric unseen species model with Euler transformation was used to estimate a lower bound on total TCR beta diversity. The public reads were run again by TCRdb, first through fastp at Q25 and then through MiXCR, and only productive beta chains were kept. Each record represents a unique CDR3 protein, reported with the most common genes and DNA among its rows. TCRdb, rather than the study authors, made the V and J calls. The sample table contains approximately 1,100,000 distinct CDR3 sequences; only one count was recorded for under 45% of them. 15% to 20% of the sample goes to the ten largest clones.

Systemically healthy Caucasian individuals from Russia, some 40 in total and aged about 6 to 90 years, were included as donors. About 10 milliliters of peripheral blood were collected from each donor into EDTA-treated Vacutainer tubes. PBMCs were isolated by Ficoll-Paque density-gradient centrifugation, with at least 7 million obtained per sample. Trizol reagent was used to extract total RNA from PBMCs, with at least 5.5 micrograms per sample. For every donor, an aliquot of PBMCs went through flow cytometry to measure the percentages of naive CD45RAhigh/CD27high T cells. Taken from cysteine to phenylalanine, the CDR3 has 12 residues. The entry retains the CDR3 DNA only, 36 bases that are in frame from base 1. Trimming costs V 3 bases and J 9 bases, and their ends lie 9 bases apart.

The V and J genes are TRBV12-3 or TRBV12-4 and TRBJ2-4; the D gene assignment is ambiguous. The sequence derives from a woman aged 60-70 years in good health. Sequencing was performed on blood. The nucleotide sequence is given as TGTGCCAGCAGTTTGGGCGTGATCATTCAGTACTTC. This translates into CASSLGVIIQYF.